A selection of T cell receptor beta chains follows, all from one sample in a study of blood T cells in healthy people across ages. MiXCR, applied by TCRdb to the 5' RACE reads, yields one record per CDR3 protein. The table records hundreds of thousands of distinct CDR3 sequences, roughly 64% of them present only once. Material for sequencing was blood. These receptors all stem from a man aged 25 to 40 in good health. Both conserved end residues are part of each CDR3. The order of the fields is J gene, D gene, V gene, clone size, CDR3 protein, CDR3 DNA. D genes are given only for firm matches. Only part of the rows carry a size: once, few, many, or a class if the clone is expanded.

TRBJ2-4,NA,TRBV7-9,NA,CASSFVGIFDIQYF,TGTGCCAGCAGCTTTGTCGGAATTTTCGACATTCAGTACTTC
TRBJ2-3,NA,TRBV20-1,NA,CSASYTDTQYF,TGCAGTGCTTCCTACACAGATACGCAGTATTTT
TRBJ2-1,TRBD2,TRBV27,few,CASSFVTSGGANEQFF,TGTGCCAGCAGTTTCGTCACTAGCGGGGGGGCAAATGAGCAGTTCTTC
TRBJ2-2,NA,TRBV7-9,NA,CASSRYGVGSTGELFF,TGTGCCAGCAGCCGCTACGGGGTCGGGAGCACCGGGGAGCTGTTTTTT
TRBJ2-1,NA,TRBV6-6,NA,CASSYSSKYNEQFF,TGTGCCAGCAGTTACTCGTCGAAGTACAATGAGCAGTTCTTC
TRBJ1-2,NA,TRBV29-1,NA,CSAATRVGYTF,TGCAGCGCCGCAACCAGGGTTGGCTACACCTTC
TRBJ2-5,NA,TRBV11-2,NA,CASSLDGTRIGETQYF,TGTGCCAGCAGCTTAGATGGGACACGCATCGGGGAGACCCAGTACTTC
TRBJ2-4,NA,TRBV7-2,few,CASSPGPGNIQYF,TGTGCCAGCAGCCCCGGGCCAGGGAACATTCAGTACTTC
TRBJ2-7,NA,TRBV20-1,few,CTRDPSYEQYF,TGCACCAGGGATCCTTCCTACGAGCAGTACTTC
TRBJ2-1,TRBD1,TRBV12-3/TRBV12-4,NA,CASSLEWSGRGIYNEQFF,TGTGCCAGCAGTTTAGAATGGAGTGGCAGGGGGATCTACAATGAGCAGTTCTTC
TRBJ2-1,NA,TRBV19,NA,CATESQGTEQFF,TGTGCCACCGAATCCCAGGGGACTGAGCAGTTCTTC
TRBJ1-1,TRBD1,TRBV5-1,NA,CASSGTGGWSTEAFF,TGCGCCAGCAGCGGAACAGGGGGCTGGAGCACTGAAGCTTTCTTT
TRBJ2-5,TRBD2,TRBV9,few,CASSVGAGQETQYF,TGTGCCAGCAGCGTAGGAGCGGGGCAAGAGACCCAGTACTTC
TRBJ2-7,NA,TRBV4-3,few,CASSQGSGLFYEQYF,TGCGCCAGCAGCCAGGGATCAGGATTATTCTACGAGCAGTACTTC
TRBJ1-2,NA,TRBV6-5,once,CASSYSLGAGGYTF,TGTGCCAGCAGTTATAGTCTGGGTGCGGGGGGCTACACCTTC
TRBJ2-3,NA,TRBV3-1,NA,CASSPVGGRTKTSTDTQYF,TGTGCCAGCAGCCCTGTCGGAGGGCGGACGAAAACTAGCACAGATACGCAGTATTTT
TRBJ1-1,TRBD1,TRBV20-1,NA,CSAHNGQGNTEAFF,TGCAGTGCGCACAACGGACAGGGGAACACTGAAGCTTTCTTT
TRBJ2-3,NA,TRBV29-1,NA,CSVQDSYTDTQYF,TGCAGCGTCCAGGACTCCTACACAGATACGCAGTATTTT
TRBJ1-4,NA,TRBV21-1,NA,CASSKALGNEKLFF,TGTGCCAGCAGCAAGGCCCTAGGAAATGAAAAACTGTTTTTT
TRBJ2-7,TRBD1,TRBV27,NA,CASSLIGQGVNEQYF,TGTGCCAGCAGTTTAATAGGACAGGGGGTAAACGAGCAGTACTTC
TRBJ2-7,NA,TRBV28,NA,CASEPAGEGRDEQYF,TGTGCCAGCGAACCCGCAGGGGAAGGAAGAGACGAGCAGTACTTC
TRBJ2-7,NA,TRBV6-5,many,CASSYLHGNEQYF,TGTGCCAGCAGTTACCTTCATGGGAACGAGCAGTACTTC
TRBJ2-7,NA,TRBV5-5,few,CASSGSQLGYEQYF,TGTGCCAGCAGCGGGTCACAGTTAGGGTACGAGCAGTACTTC
TRBJ2-7,NA,TRBV7-2,NA,CASRPTNVYEQYF,TGTGCCAGCCGACCCACGAACGTCTACGAGCAGTACTTC
TRBJ1-1,TRBD1,TRBV3-1,NA,CASSQRTGGNTEAFF,TGTGCCAGCAGCCAAAGGACAGGAGGAAACACTGAAGCTTTCTTT
TRBJ2-1,TRBD2,TRBV13,NA,CASSSRTSRNEQFF,TGTGCCAGCAGCTCAAGGACTAGTCGGAATGAGCAGTTCTTC
TRBJ2-1,NA,TRBV25-1,few,CASSGTEQFF,TGTGCCAGCTCGGGGACAGAGCAGTTCTTC
TRBJ2-1,TRBD2,TRBV12-3/TRBV12-4,NA,CASSPRGGGTYNEQFF,TGTGCCAGCAGCCCACGGGGCGGGGGGACCTACAATGAGCAGTTCTTC
TRBJ2-6,NA,TRBV12-3/TRBV12-4,NA,CASSPASPAASGANVLTF,TGTGCCAGCAGTCCCGCCTCTCCTGCCGCCTCTGGGGCCAACGTCCTGACTTTC
TRBJ2-3,NA,TRBV20-1,NA,CSASRRGDTQYF,TGCAGTGCTAGCAGGAGGGGGGATACGCAGTATTTT